The rows below give T cell receptor beta chains drawn from one sample of a study of CD4 T cells in relation to SARS-CoV-2 and coronaviruses. Their antigens are not known. TCRdb's table, derived via immunoSEQ multiplex PCR, lists solely in-frame clones and lacks some. The data contain 20,000 to 25,000 clones, around 72% of them singletons. Sequencing used CD4+ T cells from PBMCs, cultured in vitro. The receptor source for this set is a human donor in good health. Both conserved end residues are part of each CDR3. D genes are given only for firm matches. Clone size appears in some rows only: once, few, many, or a class for an expanded clone.

CDR3nt,CDR3aa,d_gene,abundance,v_gene,j_gene
TGTGCCAGCACTGCAGACAGGGCGGCTGAAAAACTGTTTTTT,CASTADRAAEKLFF,TRBD1,few,TRBV2,TRBJ1-4
TGCGCCAGCAGCTTGGCTGGGACAGGTACTAATGAAAAACTGTTTTTT,CASSLAGTGTNEKLFF,TRBD1,.,TRBV5-1,TRBJ1-4
TGCAGTGCTAGTTCAGCTAACTATGGCTACACCTTC,CSASSANYGYTF,.,once,TRBV20-1,TRBJ1-2
TGTGCCACCAGTGATTGGGCACAGGGGCTCGGAGAGACCCAGTACTTC,CATSDWAQGLGETQYF,TRBD1,.,TRBV24-1,TRBJ2-5
TGTGCCAGCAGCCAAGATCGGGACTATGGCTACACCTTC,CASSQDRDYGYTF,.,.,TRBV3-1/TRBV3-2,TRBJ1-2
TGTGCCAGCAGCCCAATAAAGGGGGATCTGCGTGAAAAACTGTTTTTT,CASSPIKGDLREKLFF,.,.,TRBV11-2,TRBJ1-4
TGTGCCAGCAGTAAAGGAGTGAAGGGCACAGATACGCAGTATTTT,CASSKGVKGTDTQYF,.,.,TRBV6-4,TRBJ2-3
TGTGCCAGCAGTCCGACGGGGATGGAACCTCAGCCCCAGCATTTT,CASSPTGMEPQPQHF,.,.,TRBV5-8,TRBJ1-5
TGCGCCAGCAGTGAGAGAAGCGGGGAGCTGTTTTTT,CASSERSGELFF,.,.,TRBV10-1,TRBJ2-2
TGTGCCAGCAGTTGGGAAAAACAGGGACGCTATGGCTACACCTTC,CASSWEKQGRYGYTF,.,.,TRBV27,TRBJ1-2
TGTGCCAGCAGAAACACGCACCAAGACAACTATGGCTACACCTTC,CASRNTHQDNYGYTF,.,.,TRBV27,TRBJ1-2
TGTGCCAGCAGTTATCTCCGCGGCAATGGCTACACCTTC,CASSYLRGNGYTF,.,.,TRBV6-5,TRBJ1-2
TGTGCCAGCAGCTCCGGGACAGGGACTATCAATGAGCAGTTCTTC,CASSSGTGTINEQFF,TRBD1,.,TRBV11-2,TRBJ2-1
TGTGCCAGCAGTTTCGGGGGCGTGCTCTACGAGCAGTACTTC,CASSFGGVLYEQYF,.,.,TRBV28,TRBJ2-7
TGTGCCAGCAGCCAAGATCCGGGTCTAGCGGGAGCTTACGAGCAGTACTTC,CASSQDPGLAGAYEQYF,TRBD2,.,TRBV3-1/TRBV3-2,TRBJ2-7
TGTGCCAGCAGCCTCCCGAACAGGGGGTGGACTGAAGCTTTCTTT,CASSLPNRGWTEAFF,TRBD1,.,TRBV3-1/TRBV3-2,TRBJ1-1
TGCGCCAGCAGCAATCGACACCTTCCTGGTGGTGAAAAACTGTTTTTT,CASSNRHLPGGEKLFF,.,.,TRBV5-1,TRBJ1-4
TGTGCCACCAGTGATCGCGACAGCCTTGAAGCTTTCTTT,CATSDRDSLEAFF,.,.,TRBV24-1,TRBJ1-1
TGTGCCAGCAGTTCAGGTACAGATACGCAGTATTTT,CASSSGTDTQYF,.,.,TRBV28,TRBJ2-3
TGTGCCAGCAGGCAAGGGGGAAACACCATATATTTT,CASRQGGNTIYF,.,.,TRBV2,TRBJ1-3
TGTGCCAGCTCGCTTTCGGGAGCGGGTAGCACAGATACGCAGTATTTT,CASSLSGAGSTDTQYF,.,.,TRBV2,TRBJ2-3
TGTGCCAGCAGGGGACCACAGGGAAATCAGCCCCAGCATTTT,CASRGPQGNQPQHF,.,once,TRBV6-5,TRBJ1-5
TGTGCCAGCAGTACCGTCTTGGCAGCTTTCTTT,CASSTVLAAFF,.,.,TRBV12-3/TRBV12-4,TRBJ1-1
TGTGCCAGCAGCTTTCTTGGCGGGAGGGCTGATACGCAGTATTTT,CASSFLGGRADTQYF,TRBD2,.,TRBV7-2,TRBJ2-3
TGTGCCAGCAGTGAGGCGGAGCGGGTCTACAATGAGCAGTTCTTC,CASSEAERVYNEQFF,.,.,TRBV6-1,TRBJ2-1
TGTGCCTGGAGTTCTTCATATTCGGCCAGCTCTGGAAACACCATATATTTT,CAWSSSYSASSGNTIYF,.,.,TRBV30,TRBJ1-3
TGTGCCAGTACCCCCACAACTAGCTATGAGCAGTTCTTC,CASTPTTSYEQFF,.,few,TRBV19,TRBJ2-1
TGTGCCAGTAGTCTCCGGGACAGGGATTACACCTTC,CASSLRDRDYTF,TRBD1,.,TRBV19,TRBJ1-2
TGTGCCACCAGCCGGCTAGCGGGAGGCTACGAGCAGTACTTC,CATSRLAGGYEQYF,TRBD2,.,TRBV15,TRBJ2-7
TGCGCCAGCAGCCAAGATCCCGGGGCAGGGAATAATGAGCAGTTCTTC,CASSQDPGAGNNEQFF,.,once,TRBV4-1,TRBJ2-1
TGTGCCAGCAGCCAAGGGCGGGAGGGATACGAGCAGTACTTC,CASSQGREGYEQYF,TRBD2,few,TRBV3-1/TRBV3-2,TRBJ2-7
TGTGCCAGCAGCTTAGAAGCGGGATCTTCCTACGAGCAGTACTTC,CASSLEAGSSYEQYF,TRBD2,.,TRBV11-2,TRBJ2-7
TGTGCCAGCAGTCCACAGGGGGCCTACGAGCAGTACTTC,CASSPQGAYEQYF,TRBD1,.,TRBV2,TRBJ2-7
TGTGCCAGCAGCTTACCGGCCAGGGCCGGGGGCTATGGCTACACCTTC,CASSLPARAGGYGYTF,.,.,TRBV7-9,TRBJ1-2
TGTGCCAGCAGGGGACAGGTTAGCACAGATACGCAGTATTTT,CASRGQVSTDTQYF,TRBD1,few,TRBV2,TRBJ2-3
TGTGCCAGCAGCTTATCGGGAGGGTTCACAGATACGCAGTATTTT,CASSLSGGFTDTQYF,TRBD2,.,TRBV7-3,TRBJ2-3
TGTGCCACCAGCAGAGACAATCAGCCCCAGCATTTT,CATSRDNQPQHF,.,.,TRBV15,TRBJ1-5
TGCGCCAGCAGCTTGGCCAGCCCCACAGATACGCAGTATTTT,CASSLASPTDTQYF,.,.,TRBV5-1,TRBJ2-3
TGTGCCAGCTCACCAAGGACTAGCGAAATCAATGAGCAGTTCTTC,CASSPRTSEINEQFF,TRBD2,.,TRBV18,TRBJ2-1
TGTGCCAGCAGCTCCCATAACACTGAAGCTTTCTTT,CASSSHNTEAFF,.,once,TRBV5-5,TRBJ1-1
TGTGCCAGCAGCTGGGGGGAGCGGGAGACAGATACGCAGTATTTT,CASSWGERETDTQYF,TRBD2,.,TRBV11-2,TRBJ2-3
TGTGCCAGCAAGGGACTAGCGGGACCAGATACGCAGTATTTT,CASKGLAGPDTQYF,TRBD2,.,TRBV5-8,TRBJ2-3
TGTGCCAGCAGTCCAGGGGGCCGCTACGAGCAGTACTTC,CASSPGGRYEQYF,TRBD1,few,TRBV28,TRBJ2-7
TGCGCCAGCAGCCAAGTCCCCGGGACTAGCGGCTACAATGAGCAGTTCTTC,CASSQVPGTSGYNEQFF,TRBD2,.,TRBV4-1,TRBJ2-1
TGTGCCAGCAGCTTAAGAGGGGAGCTGTTTTTT,CASSLRGELFF,.,.,TRBV13,TRBJ2-2
TGTGCCACCAGTGATACGGGACAGGGTCTGTTCTTC,CATSDTGQGLFF,TRBD1,.,TRBV24-1,TRBJ2-1
TGTGCCAGCAGTGAGTCTGGATTCGCAGATACGCAGTATTTT,CASSESGFADTQYF,.,.,TRBV2,TRBJ2-3
TGTGCCAGCAGCTTCGGGACAGGGTTTTTTTTGAACACTGAAGCTTTCTTT,CASSFGTGFFLNTEAFF,TRBD1,.,TRBV11-3,TRBJ1-1
TGTGCCAGCAGGGCGGGCAGAGATCTTTGGAATGAGCAGTTCTTC,CASRAGRDLWNEQFF,.,.,TRBV6-5,TRBJ2-1
TGCGCCAGCAGCTCCGGACAGGGGTCTCACACAGATACGCAGTATTTT,CASSSGQGSHTDTQYF,TRBD1,.,TRBV5-1,TRBJ2-3